Below are 26 T cell receptor beta chains sequenced from a single sample in a study of T cells in Graves' hyperthyroidism and ophthalmopathy. From RNA transcripts, TCR beta CDR3 regions were amplified. Using the HTBI primer set, a first-round RT-PCR was run on the TCR CDR3. One entry per CDR3 protein, called by TCRdb with MiXCR from the multiplex PCR reads. The sample lists fewer than 750,000 distinct CDR3 sequences, about 15% occurring once. The sequencing sample was made of blood. The receptors originated from a woman aged 50 to 60 with Graves' ophthalmopathy.

This clonotype was counted many times. CDR3 DNA: TGTGCCATCAGGCCGGGACAGGGCGCAGATACGCAGTATTTT. The encoded protein is CAIRPGQGADTQYF. The chain joins TRBV10-3 to TRBJ2-3; 9 positions match TRBD1. Germline trimming cut 6 bases from V and 4 bases from J; bases unmatched to any gene: 5. There are 14 residues in the CDR3. Per the germline V gene, CDR1 is ENHRY and CDR2 is SYGVKD.

V usage is TRBV19 and J usage is TRBJ1-1; D is undetermined. This CDR3 has 15 amino acids. With 8 bases removed from V and 1 base from J, the gap between germline ends came to 17 bases. CDR1 is LNHDA, CDR2 SQIVND, per germline (reference sequence). Written as DNA, the CDR3 is TGTGCCAGTCACCTCGGGCCTGGAAGGAACACTGAAGCTTTCTTT. It encodes CASHLGPGRNTEAFF.

This clonotype has only a few counts. The genes are TRBV5-1 and TRBJ1-1; D ambiguous. The V and J ends lost 3 bases and 0 bases respectively, with 6 bases between them. The V gene's germline CDR1 is SGHRS and CDR2 YFSETQ. The CDR3 extends over 13 amino acids. The CDR3 DNA sequence: TGCGCCAGCAGCTCAGACATGAACACTGAAGCTTTCTTT. Its protein is CASSSDMNTEAFF.

Details on this clonotype: Given a much more abundant clone one base away, this may be a read error. V gene TRBV5-1 combines with J gene TRBJ1-5; a possible D gene is TRBD1 (6 bases). The CDR3 is 15 residues long. Germline values: CDR1 SGHRS, CDR2 YFSETQ. Trimming left V 3 bases short and J 3 bases short, with 13 bases between. CDR3 residues: CASSSEGQFNQPQHF. The CDR3 DNA reads TGCGCCAGCAGCTCGGAGGGACAATTCAATCAGCCCCAGCATTTT. Complete variable domain (other parts from reference TRBV5-1 and TRBJ1-5): KAGVTQTPRYLIKTRGQQVTLSCSPISGHRSVSWYQQTPGQGLQFLFEYFSETQRNKGNFPGRFSGRQFSNSRSEMNVSTLELGDSALYLCASSSEGQFNQPQHFGDGTRLSIL.

This clonotype was seen only a few times. This chain links TRBV20-1 with TRBJ2-1; tentative D call: TRBD1 (5 bases). The CDR3 covers 11 residues. Germline-derived CDR1 and CDR2 are DFQATT and SNEGSKA (reference sequence). Trimming took off 6 bases at V and 6 bases at J, with 9 bases between the two ends. In DNA, the CDR3 is TGCAGTGCAGCTAGGGGCAATGAGCAGTTCTTC. This encodes CSAARGNEQFF.

J is TRBJ2-1 and V is TRBV5-1; D remains ambiguous. Trimming removed 4 bases from V and 7 bases from J, with 12 bases in between. Germline CDR1 SGHRS, CDR2 YFSETQ. The CDR3 has 13 residues. CDR3 bases: TGCGCCAGCAGCCTGTCGAAGGGTAATGAGCAGTTCTTC. Protein sequence: CASSLSKGNEQFF. The entire variable domain, with the rest obtained from reference TRBV5-1 and TRBJ2-1, is as follows: KAGVTQTPRYLIKTRGQQVTLSCSPISGHRSVSWYQQTPGQGLQFLFEYFSETQRNKGNFPGRFSGRQFSNSRSEMNVSTLELGDSALYLCASSLSKGNEQFFGPGTRLTVL.

The sample holds many counts of this clonotype. The V and J genes are TRBV12-3 or TRBV12-4 and TRBJ2-5; the D is unclear. V was clipped by 4 bases and J by 14 bases, with 20 bases between them. The CDR3 contains 13 residues. CDR3 sequence reads: CASSSPTNPLGYF. The CDR3 nucleotides read TGTGCCAGCAGTTCCCCGACAAATCCCCTTGGCTACTTC.

This clonotype was detected a few times. The chain has TRBV14 and TRBJ2-5; 7 bases are shared with TRBD2. The J segment lost 2 bases and the V segment lost 4 bases, leaving 10 bases of the junction unmatched. Germline assignment: CDR1 SGHDN and CDR2 FVKESK. The CDR3 extends over 16 amino acids. CDR3 amino acids: CASSRFGGSSQETQYF. In nucleotides, the CDR3 is TGTGCCAGCAGCCGATTTGGCGGGAGCTCTCAAGAGACCCAGTACTTC. Variable domain in full (rest from reference TRBV14 and TRBJ2-5): EAGVTQFPSHSVIEKGQTVTLRCDPISGHDNLYWYRRVMGKEIKFLLHFVKESKQDESGMPNNRFLAERTGGTYSTLKVQPAELEDSGVYFCASSRFGGSSQETQYFGPGTRLLVL.

The chain employs TRBV4-2 and TRBJ2-2; 9 bases match TRBD2. The V segment lost 6 bases and the J segment 0 bases; nucleotides outside the gene matches: 8. The CDR3 spans 17 residues. Germline V lookup: CDR1 LGHNA, CDR2 YNFKEQ. The CDR3 DNA follows: TGTGCCAGCAGAAATTGGGCTAGCGGGGCGAACACCGGGGAGCTGTTTTTT. Its translation is CASRNWASGANTGELFF.

This clonotype was seen at least ten times. The chain uses TRBV18 and TRBJ1-1; D not certain. This CDR3 has 15 amino acids. CDR1 is KGHSH and CDR2 is LQKENI in the germline V gene. V lost 1 base and J 0 bases, leaving 9 bases between the germline ends. Here the CDR3 reads CASSPQPAVNTEAFF. The DNA of the CDR3 is TGTGCCAGCTCACCACAGCCTGCCGTGAACACTGAAGCTTTCTTT.

The chain is built from TRBV19 and TRBJ2-1; D not resolved. This CDR3 region has 16 residues. The V gene lost 7 bases and the J gene lost 2 bases, with 18 bases spanning the gap. The germline V gene encodes CDR1 LNHDA and CDR2 SQIVND (reference sequence). DNA of the CDR3: TGTGCCAGTACCCTCCCTGGTAAAAGCCCCTACAATGAGCAGTTCTTC. This codes for CASTLPGKSPYNEQFF.

This clonotype was counted ten times or more. The chain couples TRBV5-8 to TRBJ2-1; D gene ambiguous. Deletions cut 0 bases from V and 3 bases from J, with 13 bases between. The V gene's germline CDR1 is SGHTS and CDR2 YDEGEE. This CDR3 spans 16 amino acids. The DNA of the CDR3 is TGTGCCAGCAGCTTGGAATTGGCGGCCGGCTACAATGAGCAGTTCTTC. This encodes CASSLELAAGYNEQFF.

This clonotype occurred many times. This rearrangement joins TRBV7-8 to TRBJ2-5, with 8 positions matching TRBD2. There are 17 residues in the CDR3. The germline gives CDR1 SGHVS, CDR2 FQNEAQ. V gave up 2 bases and J gave up 4 bases; unmatched junction bases: 12. In DNA, the CDR3 is TGTGCCAGCAGCTTACGTCAGCGGGAGAATTTAGTAGAGACCCAGTACTTC. This gives the protein CASSLRQRENLVETQYF.

This clonotype has at least ten counts. The genes are TRBV12-3 or TRBV12-4 and TRBJ1-6, with D unresolved. The V and J ends lost 1 base and 7 bases respectively, with 14 bases between them. This CDR3 has 16 amino acids. DNA for the CDR3: TGTGCCAGCAGTTTAGAATTCGGGCTGGGGAATTCACCCCTCCACTTT. Its translation is CASSLEFGLGNSPLHF.

The chain joins TRBV9 to TRBJ2-3; D is tentatively TRBD1 or TRBD2 (8 bases each). CDR1 is SGDLS, CDR2 YYNGEE, per germline. The CDR3 consists of 16 residues. Deletions cut 4 bases from V and 6 bases from J, with 21 bases between. The CDR3 loop reads CASSPGGAGGPDTQYF. CDR3 nucleotides: TGTGCCAGCAGCCCCGGGGGGGCAGGGGGCCCCGATACGCAGTATTTT.

Worth noting for this clonotype: An end of the junction does not agree with germline; a read error may underlie this. The chain has TRBV18 and TRBJ2-5; TRBD1 is a possible D gene (6 bases). Germline V lookup: CDR1 KGHSH, CDR2 LQKENI. The CDR3 totals 15 residues. The CDR3 protein is CATSLRGSGGETQYF. Written as DNA, the CDR3 is TGTGCCACCTCACTTAGGGGGAGTGGAGGAGAGACCCAGTACTTC.

CDR3 nucleotide sequence: TGTGCCAGCAGCCAGGGACTAACAAACACCGGGGAGCTGTTTTTT. This encodes CASSQGLTNTGELFF. The chain combines TRBV3-1 with TRBJ2-2; 7 bases are shared with TRBD2. CDR3 length: 15 residues. The V gene's germline CDR1 is LGHDT and CDR2 YNNKEL (reference sequence). V dropped 3 bases and J dropped 2; count of bases not matched to a gene: 3.

With regard to this clonotype: With a much larger clone just one base away, this may be a read error. The genes are TRBV24-1 and TRBJ2-1, with 7 bases aligning to TRBD2. The germline gives CDR1 KGHDR, CDR2 SFDVKD. The ends lost 6 bases at V and 3 bases at J; junction bases unmatched: 10. This CDR3 has 16 amino acids. The CDR3 protein is CATSRSGGSYYNEQFF. DNA for the CDR3: TGTGCCACCAGTCGAAGCGGCGGGAGCTACTACAATGAGCAGTTCTTC.

The chain combines TRBV20-1 with TRBJ2-3; the match to TRBD1 covers 8 bases. J gave up 3 bases and V 0 bases, and 5 bases lay outside the gene matches. The germline V gene has CDR1 DFQATT and CDR2 SNEGSKA (reference sequence). The CDR3 loop spans 15 amino acids. The CDR3 reads CSAREAGGATDTQYF. Written as DNA, the CDR3 is TGCAGTGCTAGAGAGGCAGGGGGCGCGACAGATACGCAGTATTTT.

In its sample, this clonotype was seen many times. This chain uses TRBV11-1 with TRBJ2-1; tentatively, D is TRBD1 (6 bases). V lost 4 bases to trimming and J lost 5 bases, with 12 bases between them. Germline CDR1 SGHAT, CDR2 FQDESV (reference sequence). The CDR3 is made up of 14 amino acids. CDR3 in amino acids: CASSSYRVDNEQFF. In DNA, the CDR3 is TGTGCCAGCAGCTCGTACAGGGTGGACAATGAGCAGTTCTTC.

This clonotype has only a few counts. V and J are TRBV6-5 and TRBJ2-1; 7 bases agree with TRBD2. Per germline, CDR1 MNHEY and CDR2 SVGAGI. Losses at the gene ends were 1 base for V and 0 bases for J; bases not matched to a gene: 3. The CDR3 loop spans 16 amino acids. In DNA form, the CDR3 reads TGTGCCAGCAGTTACTTCGGGGGGAGCTCCTACAATGAGCAGTTCTTC. This sequence encodes CASSYFGGSSYNEQFF.

This clonotype was detected ten times or more. The DNA of the CDR3 is TGCGCCAGCAGTACGGGACCGATGAACACTGAAGCTTTCTTT. Translating it yields CASSTGPMNTEAFF. V and J are TRBV5-1 and TRBJ1-1; tentatively, D is TRBD1 (5 bases). This CDR3 is built from 14 residues. Germline V gene lookup returns CDR1 SGHRS and CDR2 YFSETQ. V was cut by 5 bases and J by 0 bases, with 11 bases left in between. Full variable domain (rest looked up from reference TRBV5-1 and TRBJ1-1): KAGVTQTPRYLIKTRGQQVTLSCSPISGHRSVSWYQQTPGQGLQFLFEYFSETQRNKGNFPGRFSGRQFSNSRSEMNVSTLELGDSALYLCASSTGPMNTEAFFGQGTRLTVV.

As regards this clonotype: This may stem from a read error, because a much larger clone lies one nucleotide away. This sequence joins TRBV7-9 and TRBJ2-7; possible D gene TRBD2, 5 bases. From germline, CDR1 is SEHNR and CDR2 FQNEAQ (reference sequence). This CDR3 contains 14 residues. CDR3: CTSSSPGMIYEQYF. CDR3 sequence (DNA): TGTACCAGCAGCTCACCCGGGATGATCTACGAGCAGTACTTC.

The V and J genes are TRBV5-1 and TRBJ2-6; 11 bases are a match to TRBD2. Germline assignment: CDR1 SGHRS and CDR2 YFSETQ. The ends lost 3 bases at V and 0 bases at J; junction bases unmatched: 5. The CDR3 contains 18 residues. CDR3 DNA sequence: TGCGCCAGCAGCTCAATAGCGGGAGGGAGCTCTGGGGCCAACGTCCTGACTTTC. It encodes CASSSIAGGSSGANVLTF.

This clonotype was detected a few times. CDR3 region: CASSVGGTSELGEQFF. The CDR3 bases are TGTGCCAGCAGCGTAGGCGGGACTAGCGAGTTAGGTGAGCAGTTCTTC. The genes are TRBV9 and TRBJ2-1; 10 bases match TRBD2. The trim removed 0 bases at V and 9 bases at J, leaving 9 bases unmatched. The CDR3 is 16 amino acids. Per germline, CDR1 SGDLS and CDR2 YYNGEE.

This clonotype was observed a few times. The genes are TRBV4-1 and TRBJ2-5; possibly TRBD2 for D (6 bases). Trimming stripped 1 base from V and 2 bases from J, with 11 bases between. This CDR3 comprises 15 residues. In germline, CDR1 is MGHRA, CDR2 YSYEKL. CDR3 DNA: TGCGCCAGCAGCCAAGTTAGCGGAGGGCAAGAGACCCAGTACTTC. Protein product: CASSQVSGGQETQYF.